Sequencing of this T cell receptor (beta chain) was carried out in a study of regulatory T cells in long-lasting Graves disease. This clonotype came up a few times. Time point defined: newly diagnosed GD, antithyroid drugs for less than 3 months. RNA from PBMCs was the source of the TCR library. Investigators prepared the TCR beta libraries by applying iRepertoire HTBI primers and Arm-PCR of CDR3 regions. The authors' processing: The samples yielded 62 TRBV and some 15 TRBJ segments. Each CDR3 protein gets one entry after TCRdb re-called the multiplex PCR reads with MiXCR. The V and J calls follow TCRdb's processing rather than the paper's. The table records approximately 300,000 distinct CDR3 sequences, over 15% of them present only once. The source was peripheral blood mononuclear cells (PBMCs), collected at new diagnosis, from a patient treated with antithyroid drugs. The TCR comes from a female donor with Graves disease.

CDR3 residues: CAWGRGTYGYTF. The CDR3 DNA is TGTGCCTGGGGCAGGGGGACCTATGGCTACACCTTC. The chain combines TRBV30 with TRBJ1-2; 7 positions match TRBD1. The junction had 4 bases not matched to a gene; V was cut back by 5 bases and J by 4 bases. The germline gives CDR1 GTSNPN, CDR2 SVGIG (reference sequence). The length of the CDR3 is 12 residues.